This T cell receptor (beta chain) came from a study of Ad26.COV2.S vaccination and SARS-CoV-2 variants. The sample's treatment: some 20 received Ad26.COV2.S at low or high dose, single or two shots; about 5 received placebo; per-sample allocation not given. Collection of the samples took place on day 63 after the first injection of vaccine or placebo. CDR1 and CDR2 (germline): MDHEN, SYDVKM. This CDR3 is 20 amino acids long. The V and J ends lost 3 bases and 2 bases, in that order; junction bases with no gene match: 13. Profiled with immunoSEQ multiplex PCR; TCRdb holds only in-frame clones, not every one. The table shows about 350,000 clones, with about 85% occurring only once.

The chain employs TRBV28 and TRBJ2-6; the match to TRBD1 covers 10 bases. Sequences were derived from peripheral blood, sampled in a trial of Ad26.COV2.S vaccine versus placebo. The sequence derives from a person between 18 and 59 years old who received the Ad26.COV2.S COVID-19 vaccine or a placebo. The CDR3: CASSFTPGTGALTGANVLTF. For the CDR3, the DNA is TGTGCCAGCAGTTTCACTCCCGGGACAGGGGCTCTAACTGGGGCCAACGTCCTGACTTTC.